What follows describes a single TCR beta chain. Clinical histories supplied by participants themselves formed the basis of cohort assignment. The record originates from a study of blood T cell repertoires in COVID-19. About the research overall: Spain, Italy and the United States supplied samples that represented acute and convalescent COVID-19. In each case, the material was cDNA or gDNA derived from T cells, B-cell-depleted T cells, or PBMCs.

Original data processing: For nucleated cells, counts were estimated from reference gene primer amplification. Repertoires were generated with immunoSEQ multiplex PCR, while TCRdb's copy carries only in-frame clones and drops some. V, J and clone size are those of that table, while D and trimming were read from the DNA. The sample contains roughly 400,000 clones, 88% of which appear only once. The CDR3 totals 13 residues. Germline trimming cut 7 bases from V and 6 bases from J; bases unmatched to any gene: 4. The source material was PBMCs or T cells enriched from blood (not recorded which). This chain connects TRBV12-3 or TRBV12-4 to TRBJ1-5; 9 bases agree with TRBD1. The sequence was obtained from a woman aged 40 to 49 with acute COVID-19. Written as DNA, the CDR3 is TGTGCCAGCACCCGGGACAGGGCTCAGCCCCAGCATTTT. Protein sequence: CASTRDRAQPQHF.